The rows below give T cell receptor beta chains drawn from one sample of a study of blood T cell repertoires in COVID-19. Using immunoSEQ multiplex PCR, the repertoire was profiled, and TCRdb retains in-frame clones only, with some absent. The sample includes 200,000 or so clones, around 85% seen only once; the top ten take approximately 5%. Sequences were obtained from peripheral blood. The receptor set was obtained from a human donor in a cohort sampled during active COVID-19. Each CDR3 is given with its conserved first and last residue. The order of the fields is J gene, D gene, V gene, clone size, CDR3 protein, CDR3 DNA. D genes are given only for firm matches. Size is omitted from some rows. Given values are once, few, many or a class for expanded clones.

TRBJ2-2 | . | TRBV18 | once | CASSRAGGLNTGELFF | TGTGCCAGCTCACGGGCTGGGGGCCTAAACACCGGGGAGCTGTTTTTT
TRBJ2-7 | . | TRBV7-6 | . | CASSPDGSSSYEQYF | TGTGCCAGCAGCCCTGACGGGAGTTCTTCCTACGAGCAGTACTTC
TRBJ1-1 | . | TRBV28 | . | CASSFIRGFGTEAFF | TGTGCCAGCAGTTTCATAAGGGGGTTCGGCACTGAAGCTTTCTTT
TRBJ1-1 | TRBD1 | TRBV6-5 | . | CASRRQGNTEAFF | TGTGCCAGCAGAAGACAGGGGAACACTGAAGCTTTCTTT
TRBJ1-5 | . | TRBV4-3 | . | CASSQSGAGLNQPQHF | TGCGCCAGCAGCCAAAGTGGAGCAGGACTAAATCAGCCCCAGCATTTT
TRBJ1-1 | . | TRBV30 | . | CAWSVSSENTEAFF | TGTGCCTGGAGTGTCTCCAGTGAGAACACTGAAGCTTTCTTT
TRBJ2-7 | TRBD2 | TRBV7-2 | . | CASSLGLAGTYEQYF | TGTGCCAGCAGCTTAGGACTAGCGGGAACCTACGAGCAGTACTTC
TRBJ1-2 | TRBD1 | TRBV19 | . | CASSIAPQGAYGYTF | TGTGCCAGTAGTATTGCCCCCCAGGGGGCTTATGGCTACACCTTC
TRBJ2-7 | . | TRBV12-2 | . | CASRFGGRLPYEQYF | TGTGCAAGTCGCTTCGGGGGGCGCTTACCCTACGAGCAGTACTTC
TRBJ2-1 | . | TRBV5-1 | . | CASSLQGNEQFF | TGCGCCAGCAGCTTACAGGGAAATGAGCAGTTCTTC
TRBJ2-1 | TRBD1 | TRBV5-1 | . | CASSFPGGFNEQFF | TGCGCCAGCAGCTTTCCAGGGGGATTCAATGAGCAGTTCTTC
TRBJ2-7 | TRBD1 | TRBV3-1/TRBV3-2 | . | CASSQGQGGSYEQYF | TGTGCCAGCAGCCAAGGACAGGGGGGATCCTACGAGCAGTACTTC
TRBJ2-7 | TRBD1 | TRBV5-1 | . | CASSLAGTGGEEQYF | TGCGCCAGCAGCTTGGCCGGGACAGGGGGCGAAGAGCAGTACTTC
TRBJ2-7 | . | TRBV9 | . | CASSVDLGPYEQYF | TGTGCCAGCAGCGTAGACTTGGGGCCCTACGAGCAGTACTTC
TRBJ2-3 | TRBD2 | TRBV27 | . | CASGLAGGPDTQYF | TGTGCCAGCGGACTAGCGGGAGGGCCAGATACGCAGTATTTT
TRBJ2-7 | TRBD2 | TRBV30 | once | CAWARLATSYEQYF | TGTGCCTGGGCCCGACTAGCGACCTCCTACGAGCAGTACTTC
TRBJ1-6 | . | TRBV18 | . | CASSSLRDSPLHF | TGTGCCAGCTCATCGCTACGTGATTCACCCCTCCACTTT
TRBJ2-3 | TRBD2 | TRBV9 | . | CASSTFSGSTDTQYF | TGTGCCAGCAGCACTTTTAGCGGGAGCACAGATACGCAGTATTTT
TRBJ1-2 | TRBD1 | TRBV30 | . | CAWSVDRGPHGYTF | TGTGCCTGGAGTGTCGACAGGGGCCCCCATGGCTACACCTTC
TRBJ2-3 | . | TRBV6-2/TRBV6-3 | . | CASSFSGSSTDTQYF | TGTGCCAGCAGTTTTAGCGGATCTAGCACAGATACGCAGTATTTT
TRBJ1-4 | TRBD1 | TRBV5-1 | . | CASSLGGQNNEKLFF | TGCGCCAGCAGCTTGGGGGGACAGAATAATGAAAAACTGTTTTTT
TRBJ2-2 | . | TRBV24-1 | . | CATRDSETNTGELFF | TGTGCCACCAGGGACAGTGAGACGAACACCGGGGAGCTGTTTTTT
TRBJ1-2 | . | TRBV4-1 | once | CASSQDSGIGYTF | TGCGCCAGCAGCCAAGATTCAGGGATAGGCTACACCTTC
TRBJ2-7 | . | TRBV7-2 | . | CASSPRQKSYEQYF | TGTGCCAGCAGCCCTCGACAAAAATCCTACGAGCAGTACTTC
TRBJ2-7 | TRBD1 | TRBV19 | . | CASSIAGTELYEQYF | TGTGCCAGTAGTATAGCAGGGACAGAACTTTACGAGCAGTACTTC
TRBJ1-3 | . | TRBV7-4 | once | CATQLEGPAAAGNTIYF | TGTGCCACCCAACTCGAGGGCCCGGCAGCAGCTGGAAACACCATATATTTT
TRBJ2-7 | TRBD2 | TRBV19 | . | CASSITSDYGEQYF | TGTGCCAGTAGTATAACTAGCGATTACGGAGAGCAGTACTTC
TRBJ2-1 | TRBD2 | TRBV6-5 | . | CASVLLAGGGDEQFF | TGTGCCAGCGTATTACTAGCGGGAGGTGGGGATGAGCAGTTCTTC
TRBJ1-1 | . | TRBV2 | . | CASSEAGPPEAFF | TGTGCCAGCAGTGAAGCGGGGCCCCCTGAAGCTTTCTTT
TRBJ2-1 | . | TRBV5-4 | . | CASSLASRSGHNEQFF | TGTGCCAGCAGCTTGGCCTCAAGGAGCGGGCACAATGAGCAGTTCTTC
TRBJ1-1 | . | TRBV18 | . | CASSPTGDTEAFF | TGTGCCAGCTCACCTACCGGGGACACTGAAGCTTTCTTT
TRBJ2-7 | . | TRBV2 | . | CATQVPDEQYF | TGTGCCACCCAGGTCCCGGACGAGCAGTACTTC
TRBJ1-6 | . | TRBV28 | . | CASFRGPLSGSPLHF | TGTGCCAGCTTTAGAGGACCCTTGTCAGGGTCACCCCTCCACTTT
TRBJ2-1 | . | TRBV28 | . | CASSGTPYNEQFF | TGTGCCAGCAGCGGGACACCATACAATGAGCAGTTCTTC
TRBJ2-7 | . | TRBV15 | few | CATSRVLSYEQYF | TGTGCCACCAGCAGAGTTCTTTCCTACGAGCAGTACTTC
TRBJ2-6 | TRBD1 | TRBV20-1 | . | CSASPDRVRDSGANVLTF | TGCAGTGCTAGTCCCGACAGGGTGCGAGACTCTGGGGCCAACGTCCTGACTTTC
TRBJ1-5 | . | TRBV28 | . | CASSFGTINQPQHF | TGTGCCAGCAGTTTCGGGACAATCAATCAGCCCCAGCATTTT